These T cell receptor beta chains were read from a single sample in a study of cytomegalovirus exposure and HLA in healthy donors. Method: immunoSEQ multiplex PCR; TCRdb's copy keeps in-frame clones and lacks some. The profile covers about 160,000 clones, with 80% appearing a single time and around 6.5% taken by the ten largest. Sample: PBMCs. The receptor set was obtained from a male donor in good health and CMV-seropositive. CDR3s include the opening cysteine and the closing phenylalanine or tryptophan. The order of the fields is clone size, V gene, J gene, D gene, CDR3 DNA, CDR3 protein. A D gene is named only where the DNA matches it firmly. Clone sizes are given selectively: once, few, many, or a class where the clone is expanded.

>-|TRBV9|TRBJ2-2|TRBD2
TGTGCCAGCAGCGTAGGCCTAGCGGGTCGCGGGGAGCTGTTTTTT
CASSVGLAGRGELFF
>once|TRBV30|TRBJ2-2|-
TGTGCCTGGAGTGTGGGACTGTTGTCTAACACCGGGGAGCTGTTTTTT
CAWSVGLLSNTGELFF
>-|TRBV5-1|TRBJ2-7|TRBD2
TGCGCCAGCAGCTTGTCTCTAGCGGCTTACGAGCAGTACTTC
CASSLSLAAYEQYF
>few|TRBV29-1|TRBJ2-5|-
TGCAGCGTTTACAGGGAAGGAGAGACCCAGTACTTC
CSVYREGETQYF
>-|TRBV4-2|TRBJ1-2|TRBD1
TGTGCCAGCAGCCAAGAAAGGGGGCCAGTCTATGGCTACACCTTC
CASSQERGPVYGYTF
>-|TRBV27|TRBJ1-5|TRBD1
TGTGCCAGCAGGAGGACAGGGGGCCTACAGCCCCAGCATTTT
CASRRTGGLQPQHF
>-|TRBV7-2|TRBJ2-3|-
TGTGCCAGCAGCTTAAACCGGGATAGCACAGATACGCAGTATTTT
CASSLNRDSTDTQYF
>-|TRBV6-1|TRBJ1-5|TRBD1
TGTGCCAGCAGTGAGATCGGAGGACAGGGGGCTCGGAGCAATCAGCCCCAGCATTTT
CASSEIGGQGARSNQPQHF
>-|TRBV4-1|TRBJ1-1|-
TGCGCCAGCAGCCAAGTTCAGGGAATTATTATGAACACTGAAGCTTTCTTT
CASSQVQGIIMNTEAFF
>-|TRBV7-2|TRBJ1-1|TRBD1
TGTGCCAGCAGCGTCGCGGGACAGCTGAACACTGAAGCTTTCTTT
CASSVAGQLNTEAFF
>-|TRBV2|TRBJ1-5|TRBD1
TGTGCCAGCAGTGCCTTGGGACAGAGCAATCAGCCCCAGCATTTT
CASSALGQSNQPQHF
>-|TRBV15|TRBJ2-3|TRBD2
TGTGCCACCAAAGACGGACTAGCGGGTAACACAGATACGCAGTATTTT
CATKDGLAGNTDTQYF
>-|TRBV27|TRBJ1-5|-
TGTGCCAGCAGTATTAGTAGCAATCAGCCCCAGCATTTT
CASSISSNQPQHF
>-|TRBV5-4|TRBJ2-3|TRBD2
TGTGCCAGCAGCCACGGGGGAGGGAACCCCACAGATACGCAGTATTTT
CASSHGGGNPTDTQYF
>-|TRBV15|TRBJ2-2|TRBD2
TGTGCCACCAGCAAGCCGGCACTAGCGGGAGTCGTCGCCGGGGAGCTGTTTTTT
CATSKPALAGVVAGELFF
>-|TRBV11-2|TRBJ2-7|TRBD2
TGTGCCAGCAGCGCCGGGACTAGGGTGGAGCAGTACTTC
CASSAGTRVEQYF
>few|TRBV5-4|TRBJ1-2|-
TGTGCCAGCAGCCCAAACAGGGACGGTTCTAACTATGGCTACACCTTC
CASSPNRDGSNYGYTF
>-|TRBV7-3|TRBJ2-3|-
TGTGCCAGCAGCGTCGGCACAGATACGCAGTATTTT
CASSVGTDTQYF
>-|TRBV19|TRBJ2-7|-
TGTGCCAGTACCCTCGGTCCCCGCGACGAGCAGTACTTC
CASTLGPRDEQYF
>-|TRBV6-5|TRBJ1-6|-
TGTGCCAGCAGTTACGTAATCGGTGCGAGCTCACCCCTCCACTTT
CASSYVIGASSPLHF
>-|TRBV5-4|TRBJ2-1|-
TGTGCCAGCAGCTTGGGCGGGATTGGCTACAATGAGCAGTTCTTC
CASSLGGIGYNEQFF
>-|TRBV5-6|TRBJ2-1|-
TGTGCCAGCAGCTCAGGACTAGGGGGCAATGAGCAGTTCTTC
CASSSGLGGNEQFF
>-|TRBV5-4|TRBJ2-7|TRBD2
TGTGCCAGTGACGCGACTAGCGGGAGGGGCGGGTACGAGCAGTACTTC
CASDATSGRGGYEQYF
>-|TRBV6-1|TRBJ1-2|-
TGTGCCAGCAGTGAAGCTGGGGACTTCTATGGCTACACCTTC
CASSEAGDFYGYTF
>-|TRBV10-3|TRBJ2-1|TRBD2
TGTGCCATCAGTGCCCGGGAGGCAGGAAATGAGCAGTTCTTC
CAISAREAGNEQFF
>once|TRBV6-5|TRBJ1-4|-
TGTGCCAGCAGGACAGAGACAGCAACTAATGAAAAACTGTTTTTT
CASRTETATNEKLFF
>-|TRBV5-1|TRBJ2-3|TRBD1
TGCGCCAGCAGCGGGACAGCCTCCACAGATACGCAGTATTTT
CASSGTASTDTQYF
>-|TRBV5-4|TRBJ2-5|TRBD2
TGTGCCAGCAGCTTCGGGACTAGCGGGACGGAGACCCAGTACTTC
CASSFGTSGTETQYF
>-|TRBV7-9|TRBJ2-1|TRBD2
TGTTCCAGCAGCTTACTAGCGGGGGTTAGGGATGAGCAGTTCTTC
CSSSLLAGVRDEQFF
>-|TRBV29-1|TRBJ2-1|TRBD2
TGCAGCGTTGATGCTAGCGGGAGTAATGAGCAGTTCTTC
CSVDASGSNEQFF
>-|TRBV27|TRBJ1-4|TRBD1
TGTGCCAGCAGTGAGGGACAGGGGGCGCGTTTGTTTTTT
CASSEGQGARLFF
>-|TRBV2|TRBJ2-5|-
TGTGCCAGCCTCGGAGGGATTGAGACCCAGTACTTC
CASLGGIETQYF
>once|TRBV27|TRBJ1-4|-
TGTGCCAGCACCGGGCGGGGGGGGCTTGAAAAACTGTTTTTT
CASTGRGGLEKLFF
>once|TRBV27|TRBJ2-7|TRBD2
TGTGCCAGCAGTTATGGGGGGGGGACCAACGAGCAGTACTTC
CASSYGGGTNEQYF
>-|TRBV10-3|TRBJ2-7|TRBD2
TGTGCCATCAGTGAGTTGGACGCGGGAGCGATACCCCAGTACTTC
CAISELDAGAIPQYF
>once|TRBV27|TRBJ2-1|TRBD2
TGCACCAGCAAAAGCGGGAGTATAAATGAGCAGTTCTTC
CTSKSGSINEQFF
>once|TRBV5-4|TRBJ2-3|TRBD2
TGTGCCAGCAGATTTAGGGGTTCGGGAGGGCCTTCAGATACGCAGTATTTT
CASRFRGSGGPSDTQYF
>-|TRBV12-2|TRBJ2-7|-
TGTGCAAGTCGCTCCGGATGGCTAGAGATAATCTACGAGCAGTACTTC
CASRSGWLEIIYEQYF
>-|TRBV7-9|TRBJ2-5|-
TGTTCCAGCAGGAGGACAGAAGAGACCCAGTACTTC
CSSRRTEETQYF
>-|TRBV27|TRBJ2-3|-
TGTGCCAGCAGTTTTTTGCCGAGCGGGGATACGCAGTATTTT
CASSFLPSGDTQYF
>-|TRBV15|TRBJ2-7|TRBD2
TGTGCCACCAGCAGGGGGACTAGCGGTAACCTCGTCGAGCAGTACTTC
CATSRGTSGNLVEQYF
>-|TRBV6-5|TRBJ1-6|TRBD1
TGTGCCAGCAGGGACGACAGGGATTCACCCCTCCACTTT
CASRDDRDSPLHF
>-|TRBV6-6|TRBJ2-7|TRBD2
TGTGCCAGTGCAGCTAGCGGCTCCTACGAGCAGTACTTC
CASAASGSYEQYF
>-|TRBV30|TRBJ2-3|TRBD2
TGTGCCTGGAGTGTGCTGACTAGCGTGCAGTATTTT
CAWSVLTSVQYF
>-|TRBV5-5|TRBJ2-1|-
TGTGCCAGCAGCTTGGTGCGGACTAATGAGCAGTTCTTC
CASSLVRTNEQFF
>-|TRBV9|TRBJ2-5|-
TGTGCCAGCAGCGTAGCCGGGGATCACGGGGGGACCCAGTACTTC
CASSVAGDHGGTQYF
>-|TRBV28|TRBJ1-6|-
TGTGCCAGCAGTTTGCTGGGTGAGGTCCTCGCTAATTCACCCCTCCACTTT
CASSLLGEVLANSPLHF